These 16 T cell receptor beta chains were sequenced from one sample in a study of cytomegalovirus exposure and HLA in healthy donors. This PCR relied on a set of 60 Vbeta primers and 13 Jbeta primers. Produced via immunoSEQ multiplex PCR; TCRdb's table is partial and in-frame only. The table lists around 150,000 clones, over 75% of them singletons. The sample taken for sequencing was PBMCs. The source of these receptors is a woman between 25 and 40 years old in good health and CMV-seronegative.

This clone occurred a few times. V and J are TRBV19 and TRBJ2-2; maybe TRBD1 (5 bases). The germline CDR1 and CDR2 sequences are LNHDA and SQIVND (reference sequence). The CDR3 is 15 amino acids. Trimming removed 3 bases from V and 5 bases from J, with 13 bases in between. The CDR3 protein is CASSMSGMWTGELFF. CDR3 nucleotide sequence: TGTGCCAGTAGTATGTCAGGGATGTGGACCGGGGAGCTGTTTTTT.

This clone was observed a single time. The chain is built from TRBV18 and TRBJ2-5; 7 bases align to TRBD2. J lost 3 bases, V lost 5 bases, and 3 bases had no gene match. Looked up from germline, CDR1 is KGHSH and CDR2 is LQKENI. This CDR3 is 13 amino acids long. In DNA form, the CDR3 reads TGTGCCAGCTCAAGGGGACTAAAAGAGACCCAGTACTTC. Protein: CASSRGLKETQYF. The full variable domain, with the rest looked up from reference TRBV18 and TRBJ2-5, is NAGVMQNPRHLVRRRGQEARLRCSPMKGHSHVYWYRQLPEEGLKFMVYLQKENIIDESGMPKERFSAEFPKEGPSILRIQQVVRGDSAAYFCASSRGLKETQYFGPGTRLLVL.

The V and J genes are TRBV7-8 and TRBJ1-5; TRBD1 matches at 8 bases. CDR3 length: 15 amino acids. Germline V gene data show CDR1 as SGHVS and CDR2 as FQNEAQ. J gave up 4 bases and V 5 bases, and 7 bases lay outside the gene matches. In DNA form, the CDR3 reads TGTGCCAGCAGCCTGCCGGGACAGGTGAATCAGCCCCAGCATTTT. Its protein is CASSLPGQVNQPQHF.

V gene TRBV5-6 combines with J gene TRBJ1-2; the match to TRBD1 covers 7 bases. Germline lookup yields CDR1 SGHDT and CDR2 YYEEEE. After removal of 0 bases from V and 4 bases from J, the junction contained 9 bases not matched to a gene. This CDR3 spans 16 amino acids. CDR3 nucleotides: TGTGCCAGCAGCTTGGATCCAGACAGGGTCGCCTATGGCTACACCTTC. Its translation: CASSLDPDRVAYGYTF.

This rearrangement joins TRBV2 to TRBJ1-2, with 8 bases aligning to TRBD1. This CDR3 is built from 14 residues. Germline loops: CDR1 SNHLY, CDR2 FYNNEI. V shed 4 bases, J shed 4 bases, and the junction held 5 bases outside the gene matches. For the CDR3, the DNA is TGTGCCAGCAGTGGCGGACAGGGCGGCTATGGCTACACCTTC. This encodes CASSGGQGGYGYTF.

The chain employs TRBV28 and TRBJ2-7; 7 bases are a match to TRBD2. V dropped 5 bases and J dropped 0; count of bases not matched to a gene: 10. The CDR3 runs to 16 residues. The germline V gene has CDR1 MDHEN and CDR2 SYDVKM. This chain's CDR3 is CASSPPGRRSSYEQYF. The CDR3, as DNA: TGTGCCAGCAGTCCCCCCGGGAGGCGAAGCTCCTACGAGCAGTACTTC.

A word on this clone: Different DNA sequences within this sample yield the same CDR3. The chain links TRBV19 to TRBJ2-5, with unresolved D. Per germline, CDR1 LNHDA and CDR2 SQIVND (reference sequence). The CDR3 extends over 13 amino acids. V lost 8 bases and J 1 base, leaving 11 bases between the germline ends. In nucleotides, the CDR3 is TGTGCCAGTCGACGAGGTCCCCAAGAGACCCAGTACTTC. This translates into CASRRGPQETQYF.

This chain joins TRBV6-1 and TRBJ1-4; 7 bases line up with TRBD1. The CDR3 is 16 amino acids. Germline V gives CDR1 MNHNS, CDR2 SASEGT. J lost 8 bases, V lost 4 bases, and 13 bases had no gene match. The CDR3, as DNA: TGTGCCAGCAGTGGAATTGGTCGCAGGGGGTGGGAAAAACTGTTTTTT. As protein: CASSGIGRRGWEKLFF.

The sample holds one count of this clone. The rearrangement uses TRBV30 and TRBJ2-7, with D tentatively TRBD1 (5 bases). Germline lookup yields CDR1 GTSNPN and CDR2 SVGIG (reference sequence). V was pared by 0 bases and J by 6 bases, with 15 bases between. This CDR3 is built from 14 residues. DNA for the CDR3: TGTGCCTGGAGTGTTGTTTTCCAGGGCAGCGAGCAGTACTTC. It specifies CAWSVVFQGSEQYF.

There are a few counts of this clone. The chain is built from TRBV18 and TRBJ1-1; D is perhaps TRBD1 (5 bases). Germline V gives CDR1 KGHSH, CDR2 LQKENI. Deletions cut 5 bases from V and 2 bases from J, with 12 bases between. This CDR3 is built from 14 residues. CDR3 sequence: CASSWTNLNTEAFF. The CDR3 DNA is TGTGCCAGCTCATGGACAAACCTCAACACTGAAGCTTTCTTT.

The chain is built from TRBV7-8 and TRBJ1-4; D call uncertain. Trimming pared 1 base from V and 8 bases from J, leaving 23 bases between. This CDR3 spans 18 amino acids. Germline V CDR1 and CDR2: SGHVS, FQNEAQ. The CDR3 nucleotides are TGTGCCAGCAGCTTAGACGCGGGTCGCGCAGGACGAGGAGAAAAACTGTTTTTT. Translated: CASSLDAGRAGRGEKLFF.

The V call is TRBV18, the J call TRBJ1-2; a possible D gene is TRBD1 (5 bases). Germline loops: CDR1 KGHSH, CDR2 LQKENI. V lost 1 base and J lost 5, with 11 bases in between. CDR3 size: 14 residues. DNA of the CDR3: TGTGCCAGCTCACCACGGGATGGGGCTTATGGCTACACCTTC. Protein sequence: CASSPRDGAYGYTF.

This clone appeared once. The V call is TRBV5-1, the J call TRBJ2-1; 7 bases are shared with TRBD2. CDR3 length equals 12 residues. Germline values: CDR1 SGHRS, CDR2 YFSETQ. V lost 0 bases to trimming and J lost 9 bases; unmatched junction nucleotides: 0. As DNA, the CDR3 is TGCGCCAGCAGCTTGGGGGGGGGTGAGCAGTTCTTC. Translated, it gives CASSLGGGEQFF.

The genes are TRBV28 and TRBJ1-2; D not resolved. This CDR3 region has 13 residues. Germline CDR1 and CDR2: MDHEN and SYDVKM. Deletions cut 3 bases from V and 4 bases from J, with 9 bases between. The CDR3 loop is CASSFSLSYGYTF. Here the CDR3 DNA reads TGTGCCAGCAGTTTTTCCCTAAGCTATGGCTACACCTTC.

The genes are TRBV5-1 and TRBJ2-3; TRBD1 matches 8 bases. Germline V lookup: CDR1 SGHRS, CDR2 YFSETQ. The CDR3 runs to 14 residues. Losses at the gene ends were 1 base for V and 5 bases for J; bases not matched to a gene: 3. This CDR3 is CASSLRGQVDTQYF. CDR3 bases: TGCGCCAGCAGCTTGCGGGGACAGGTAGATACGCAGTATTTT. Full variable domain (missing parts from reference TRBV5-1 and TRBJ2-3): KAGVTQTPRYLIKTRGQQVTLSCSPISGHRSVSWYQQTPGQGLQFLFEYFSETQRNKGNFPGRFSGRQFSNSRSEMNVSTLELGDSALYLCASSLRGQVDTQYFGPGTRLTVL.

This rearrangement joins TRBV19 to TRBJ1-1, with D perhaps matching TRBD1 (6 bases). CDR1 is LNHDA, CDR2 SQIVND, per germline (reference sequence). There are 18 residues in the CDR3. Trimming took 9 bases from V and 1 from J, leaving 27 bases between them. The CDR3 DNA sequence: TGTGCCAGCGCCCCGGGGGGCCCACAGGTTTGGGCGAACACTGAAGCTTTCTTT. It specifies CASAPGGPQVWANTEAFF.